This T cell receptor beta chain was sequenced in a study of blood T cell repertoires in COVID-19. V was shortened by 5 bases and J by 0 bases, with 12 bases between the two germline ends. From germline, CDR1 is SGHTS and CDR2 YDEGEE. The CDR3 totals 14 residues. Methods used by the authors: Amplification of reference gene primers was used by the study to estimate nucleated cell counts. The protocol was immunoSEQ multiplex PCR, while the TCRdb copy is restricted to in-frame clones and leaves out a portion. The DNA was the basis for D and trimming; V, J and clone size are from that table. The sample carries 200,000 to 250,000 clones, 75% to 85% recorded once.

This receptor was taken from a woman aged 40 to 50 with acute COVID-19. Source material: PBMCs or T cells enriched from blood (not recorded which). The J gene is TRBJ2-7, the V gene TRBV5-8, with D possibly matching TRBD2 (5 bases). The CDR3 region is CASRDVGGSYEQYF. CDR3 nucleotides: TGTGCCAGCAGGGACGTTGGAGGCTCCTACGAGCAGTACTTC.